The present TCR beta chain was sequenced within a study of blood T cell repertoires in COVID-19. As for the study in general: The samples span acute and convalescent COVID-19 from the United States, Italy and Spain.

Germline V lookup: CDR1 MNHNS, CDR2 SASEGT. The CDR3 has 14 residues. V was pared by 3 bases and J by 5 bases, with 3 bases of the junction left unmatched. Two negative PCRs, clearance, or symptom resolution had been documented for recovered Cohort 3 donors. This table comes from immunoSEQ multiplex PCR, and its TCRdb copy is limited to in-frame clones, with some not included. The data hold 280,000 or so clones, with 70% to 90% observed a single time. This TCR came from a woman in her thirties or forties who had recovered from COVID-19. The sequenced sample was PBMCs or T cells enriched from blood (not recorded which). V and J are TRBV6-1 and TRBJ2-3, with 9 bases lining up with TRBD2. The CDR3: CASSEASGVDTQYF. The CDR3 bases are TGTGCCAGCAGTGAGGCTAGCGGGGTAGATACGCAGTATTTT.